This T cell receptor (beta chain) appears in the sequencing data of a study of T cell repertoires in cytomegalovirus infection (dated by TCRdb to between 2018 and 2020). With respect to the entire study: Peptide stimulations targeted recently identified HLA-C-restricted CMV epitopes, whose presentation resists viral immunomodulation, together with well-studied HLA-B-restricted epitopes. The HLA type of each donor mattered for the analysis, because public TCR beta signatures pointed to carriage of CMV infection along with the matching HLA type.

The run used an Illumina HiSeq 1500. In-frame beta chains were kept once TCRdb had trimmed the public reads at Q25 with fastp and called clones with MiXCR. When rows share a CDR3 protein, they turn into one entry using the most common DNA and genes. This sample holds 700,000 to 850,000 distinct CDR3 sequences; approximately 30% were observed only once. Clones ranked in the top ten supply around an eighth of the sample. Relative to germline, V is 0 bases shorter and J is 2 bases shorter, with 15 bases between their ends. CDR1 and CDR2, per the germline V gene (reference sequence), are MNHNY and SVGAGI. From its cysteine to its phenylalanine, the CDR3 spans 17 amino acids. The CDR3 DNA has 51 bases and is translated from base 1. What the research found in general, with its limitations: The ex vivo response was dominated by HLA-C-restricted CMV-specific TCR beta clonotypes, and the single most frequent clonotype in two of eight donors was supplied by these HLA-C-restricted clonotypes. Cumulative frequency of public TCR beta family members discriminated carriers of CMV infection plus the relevant HLA type in this cohort and an independent approximately 360-donor cohort.

In light of the paper, this sample's treatment or condition label describes: in vitro stimulation with specific CMV peptide epitopes to enrich CMV-specific T cells. About this clonotype itself: No cognate antigen has been identified for it. Base qualities are not at hand, and no much larger clone is one base apart.

The sequence came from a human donor in good health (CMV status not recorded). Some clones in this sample may be carry-over from other donors' samples. Sequenced here: cultured CD8+ T cells from PBMCs, sampled from culture after CMV antigen stimulation. The rearranged segments are TRBV6-6 and TRBJ2-3; the D gene could be TRBD1 or TRBD2, each one agreeing over 5 bases. The sequence in DNA is TGTGCCAGCAGTTACTCTCCCGGGACCTTGGACACAGATACGCAGTATTTT. This is translated as CASSYSPGTLDTDTQYF.